These 6 T cell receptor beta chains share one sample of origin, sequenced in a study of identical twins. TCRdb processed the 5' RACE reads anew with MiXCR; each CDR3 protein has one entry. The sample lists some 590,000 distinct CDR3 sequences, 7.5% to 10% occurring once. The sample also formed part of further work on yellow fever vaccine responses in identical twins.

The sequencing sample was made of PBMCs. The receptors originated from a woman between 18 and 30 years old in good health.

The V call is TRBV12-3 or TRBV12-4, the J call TRBJ2-5, with TRBD1 matching 9 bases. Unmatched junction bases numbered 8, after V lost 5 bases and J lost 7 bases. This CDR3 comprises 14 residues. The CDR3 DNA reads TGTGCCAGCAGTGCCTGGGACAGGGTGGGGACCCAGTACTTC. It specifies CASSAWDRVGTQYF.

In nucleotides, the CDR3 is TGCAGTGCTAATAGTGGTCTGGCCAGCACAGATACGCAGTATTTT. Translation: CSANSGLASTDTQYF. The chain couples TRBV20-1 to TRBJ2-3; no clear D. The CDR3 is made up of 15 amino acids. Per germline, CDR1 DFQATT and CDR2 SNEGSKA (reference sequence). V gave up 4 bases and J gave up 0 bases, with 14 bases separating them.

This clonotype occurred many times. The chain joins TRBV20-1 to TRBJ2-5; D may be TRBD1 or TRBD2 (6 bases each). V gave up 0 bases and J gave up 7 bases, with 18 bases separating them. Germline V gene sequence: CDR1 DFQATT, CDR2 SNEGSKA (reference sequence). The CDR3 is 15 residues long. The CDR3 here is CSARDGFIEGGTQYF. Here the CDR3 DNA reads TGCAGTGCTAGAGATGGTTTCATCGAGGGGGGGACCCAGTACTTC.

This clonotype was seen at least ten times. V gene TRBV10-3 combines with J gene TRBJ1-1, with D tentatively TRBD1 (5 bases). This CDR3 has 15 residues. Trimming stripped 4 bases from V and 1 base from J, with 13 bases between. CDR1 is ENHRY, CDR2 SYGVKD, per germline. The chain's CDR3 is CAISVVGTENTEAFF. CDR3 DNA sequence: TGTGCCATCAGTGTGGTGGGGACGGAGAACACTGAAGCTTTCTTT.

The chain uses TRBV20-1 and TRBJ2-7, with D possibly matching TRBD1 (6 bases). Trimming took off 2 bases at V and 0 bases at J, with 14 bases between the two ends. CDR1 DFQATT and CDR2 SNEGSKA come from the germline V gene (reference sequence). The CDR3 spans 15 residues. The chain's CDR3 is CSARWYRASSYEQYF. CDR3 nucleotides: TGCAGTGCTAGATGGTACAGGGCTAGCTCCTACGAGCAGTACTTC.

This clonotype has a handful of counts. The chain recombines TRBV6-1 with TRBJ1-2; maybe TRBD1 (5 bases). V dropped 6 bases and J dropped 4 bases, with 12 bases sitting between them. Germline V lookup: CDR1 MNHNS, CDR2 SASEGT. This CDR3 region has 13 residues. CDR3 residues: CASSLTEGYGYTF. The CDR3 region has the DNA TGTGCCAGCAGCCTGACAGAAGGCTATGGCTACACCTTC.